The 9 T cell receptor beta chains below come from one sample, sequenced in a study of cytomegalovirus exposure and HLA in healthy donors. The PCR used 60 Vbeta and 13 Jbeta primers. The table came from immunoSEQ multiplex PCR; TCRdb's copy has only in-frame clones and leaves some out. This sample has approximately 97,000 clones; 81% occur once, and the top ten carry less than 4.5%. Sequencing was carried out using PBMCs. The receptors were sampled from a woman in her seventies in good health and CMV-seropositive.

V usage is TRBV9 and J usage is TRBJ2-5; a possible D gene is TRBD1 (5 bases). Germline CDR1 and CDR2: SGDLS and YYNGEE. The V end lost 0 bases, the J end lost 4 bases, and 13 bases lay between the germline ends. The CDR3 length is 15 residues. The DNA for the CDR3 is TGTGCCAGCAGCGTAGAGCCAGGGCAGGGAGAGACCCAGTACTTC. Translated: CASSVEPGQGETQYF. The variable domain in full, completed from reference TRBV9 and TRBJ2-5, reads DSGVTQTPKHLITATGQRVTLRCSPRSGDLSVYWYQQSLDQGLQFLIQYYNGEERAKGNILERFSAQQFPDLHSELNLSSLELGDSALYFCASSVEPGQGETQYFGPGTRLLVL.

This chain connects TRBV18 to TRBJ1-1; 7 positions match TRBD1. CDR1 and CDR2 from the germline V gene are KGHSH and LQKENI. The junction had 20 bases not matched to a gene; V was cut back by 6 bases and J by 4 bases. This CDR3 contains 18 residues. The DNA of the CDR3 is TGTGCCAGCTCCCCCCTGGCCCAGACGACAGGGACAAGCACTGAAGCTTTCTTT. Its translation is CASSPLAQTTGTSTEAFF.

Regarding this clone: This same CDR3 is encoded by further DNA sequences in the sample. This chain connects TRBV29-1 to TRBJ2-5, with 7 bases that match TRBD2. Germline CDR1 is SQVTM and CDR2 is ANQGSEA. After removal of 6 bases from V and 5 bases from J, the junction contained 27 bases not matched to a gene. This CDR3 has 19 residues. This CDR3 reads CSVERVRPKGGVSQETQYF. As DNA, the CDR3 is TGCAGCGTCGAGCGGGTGCGCCCTAAGGGAGGGGTCTCGCAGGAGACCCAGTACTTC.

The chain's CDR3 is CASSQADTQYF. In nucleotides, the CDR3 is TGCGCCAGCAGCCAAGCGGATACGCAGTATTTT. This chain connects TRBV4-1 to TRBJ2-3, with D unresolved. The CDR3 loop spans 11 amino acids. CDR1 and CDR2 from the germline V gene are MGHRA and YSYEKL. The V gene lost 1 base and the J gene lost 6 bases, with 2 bases spanning the gap.

The chain recombines TRBV7-2 with TRBJ2-3; 9 bases map to TRBD2. Germline V gene data show CDR1 as SGHTA and CDR2 as FQGNSA. The CDR3 has 12 amino acids. The ends lost 9 bases at V and 5 bases at J; junction bases unmatched: 3. DNA of the CDR3: TGTGCCAGTGGGACTAGCTTAGATACGCAGTATTTT. This sequence encodes CASGTSLDTQYF.

This rearrangement joins TRBV30 to TRBJ1-2; TRBD1 matches 8 bases. Unmatched junction bases numbered 8, after V lost 0 bases and J lost 5 bases. The CDR3 extends over 15 amino acids. CDR1 and CDR2 (germline): GTSNPN, SVGIG (reference sequence). CDR3 DNA: TGTGCCTGGAGTGTATTGACAGGGGCTGGTTATGGCTACACCTTC. This sequence encodes CAWSVLTGAGYGYTF. The full variable domain, in which reference TRBV30 and TRBJ1-2 provide the parts outside the CDR3, is SQTIHQWPATLVQPVGSPLSLECTVEGTSNPNLYWYRQAAGRGLQLLFYSVGIGQISSEVPQNLSASRPQDRQFILSSKKLLLSDSGFYLCAWSVLTGAGYGYTFGSGTRLTVV.

The chain links TRBV18 to TRBJ2-3; 7 bases fit TRBD2. This CDR3 is built from 20 residues. The V and J ends lost 6 bases and 0 bases, in that order; junction bases with no gene match: 21. Germline CDR1 and CDR2: KGHSH and LQKENI. The CDR3 coding sequence is TGTGCCAGCTCCCCAACTCTTAGCAGCGGGATTGGCGGAAGCACAGATACGCAGTATTTT. Translating gives CASSPTLSSGIGGSTDTQYF.

Worth noting for this clone: One end of the junction fails to match germline, which may point to a read error. The genes are TRBV5-1 and TRBJ1-4; 9 positions agree with TRBD1. This CDR3 is 17 amino acids long. Per the germline V gene, CDR1 is SGHRS and CDR2 is YFSETQ. The CDR3 spells CANSLATPGQGREKLFF. The DNA for the CDR3 is TGCGCCAACAGCTTGGCAACCCCGGGACAGGGACGTGAAAAACTGTTTTTT.

The chain combines TRBV5-1 with TRBJ2-5; possible D gene TRBD2, 5 bases. The assigned J gene may be wrong: the sequence end matches TRBJ2-7 better. Germline CDR1 and CDR2: SGHRS and YFSETQ. The CDR3 is made up of 14 amino acids. The CDR3 coding sequence is TGCGCCAGCAGCTTGGTTGTGACTACCAACGAGCAGTACTTC. Protein sequence: CASSLVVTTNEQYF.